This T cell receptor beta chain was sequenced in a study of molecular identifiers for immune sequencing clone quantification. TCRdb re-called the PCR reads with MiXCR, one entry per CDR3 protein. This table holds more than 85,000 distinct CDR3 sequences, about 35% found once. Naive CD8 T cells were picked out by sorting for CD8+CD4-CCR7+CD45RA+. V dropped 4 bases and J dropped 5 bases, with 11 bases sitting between them. The germline V gene has CDR1 SGHNT and CDR2 YENEEA. The CDR3 runs 13 residues. The TCR was taken from a human donor in good health. Some libraries in this study had Jurkat cell RNA spiked in. Sequenced material: naive CD8+ T cells from blood, with Jurkat cell RNA spiked in. The sample's subset: FACS-sorted CD8+CD4-CCR7+CD45RA+ naive T cells. This chain connects TRBV11-3 to TRBJ1-1; no reliable D call. The DNA of the CDR3 is TGTGCCAGCAGCTCTGGACGAGGGACTGAAGCTTTCTTT. Translated: CASSSGRGTEAFF.